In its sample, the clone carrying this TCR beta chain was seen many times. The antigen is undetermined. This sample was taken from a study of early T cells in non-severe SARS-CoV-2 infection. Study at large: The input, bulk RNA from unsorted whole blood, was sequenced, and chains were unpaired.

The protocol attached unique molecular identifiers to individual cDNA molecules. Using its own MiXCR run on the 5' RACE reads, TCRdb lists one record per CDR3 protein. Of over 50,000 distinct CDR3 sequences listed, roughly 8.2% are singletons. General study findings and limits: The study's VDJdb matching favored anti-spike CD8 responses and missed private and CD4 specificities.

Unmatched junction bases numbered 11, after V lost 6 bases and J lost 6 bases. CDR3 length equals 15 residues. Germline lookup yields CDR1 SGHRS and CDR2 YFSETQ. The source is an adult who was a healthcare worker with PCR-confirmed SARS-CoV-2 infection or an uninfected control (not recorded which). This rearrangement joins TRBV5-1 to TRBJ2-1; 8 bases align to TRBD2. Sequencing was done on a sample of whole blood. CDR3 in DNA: TGCGCCAGCACCTGGAGGCCAGCGGGGGTCAATGAGCAGTTCTTC. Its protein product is CASTWRPAGVNEQFF.